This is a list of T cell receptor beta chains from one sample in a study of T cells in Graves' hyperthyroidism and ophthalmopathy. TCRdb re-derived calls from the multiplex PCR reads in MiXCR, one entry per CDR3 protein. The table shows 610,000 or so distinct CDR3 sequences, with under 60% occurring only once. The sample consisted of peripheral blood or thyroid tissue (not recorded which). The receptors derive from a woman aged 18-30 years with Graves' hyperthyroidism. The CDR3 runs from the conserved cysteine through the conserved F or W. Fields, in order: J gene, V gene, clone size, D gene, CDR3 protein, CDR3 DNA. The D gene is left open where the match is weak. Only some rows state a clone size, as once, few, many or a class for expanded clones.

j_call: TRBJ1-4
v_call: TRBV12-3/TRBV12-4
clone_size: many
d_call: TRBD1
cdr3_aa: CASSFTGTDNEKLFF
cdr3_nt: TGTGCCAGCAGTTTTACCGGGACAGATAATGAAAAACTGTTTTTT

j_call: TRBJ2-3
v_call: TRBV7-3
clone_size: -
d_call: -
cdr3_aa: CASSLRAQSTDTQYF
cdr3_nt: TGTGCCAGCAGCTTACGTGCCCAAAGCACAGATACGCAGTATTTT

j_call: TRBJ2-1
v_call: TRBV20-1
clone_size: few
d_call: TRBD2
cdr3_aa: CSVALAGGKDEQFF
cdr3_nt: TGCAGTGTTGCACTAGCGGGAGGGAAAGATGAGCAGTTCTTC

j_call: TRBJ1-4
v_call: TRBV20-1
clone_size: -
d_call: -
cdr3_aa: CSATKGGSEKLFF
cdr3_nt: TGCAGTGCTACTAAAGGAGGGAGTGAAAAACTGTTTTTT

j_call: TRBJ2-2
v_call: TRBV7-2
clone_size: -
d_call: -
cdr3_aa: CASSLTPYTGELFF
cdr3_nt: TGTGCCAGCAGCCTGACACCTTACACCGGGGAGCTGTTTTTT

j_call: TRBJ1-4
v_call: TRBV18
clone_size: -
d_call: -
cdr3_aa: CASSRPGLFF
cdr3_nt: TGTGCCAGCTCACGGCCGGGACTGTTTTTT

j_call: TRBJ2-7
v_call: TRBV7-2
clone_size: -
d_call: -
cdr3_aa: CASSFPGANYGYEQYF
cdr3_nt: TGTGCCAGCAGCTTTCCCGGGGCTAACTATGGCTACGAGCAGTACTTC

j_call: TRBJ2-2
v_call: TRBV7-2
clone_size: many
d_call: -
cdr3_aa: CASSLDGTTNTGELFF
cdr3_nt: TGTGCCAGCAGCTTAGATGGGACAACGAACACCGGGGAGCTGTTTTTT

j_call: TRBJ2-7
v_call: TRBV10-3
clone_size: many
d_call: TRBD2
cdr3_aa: CAISEAGVYEQYF
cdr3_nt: TGTGCCATCAGTGAAGCGGGAGTCTACGAGCAGTACTTC

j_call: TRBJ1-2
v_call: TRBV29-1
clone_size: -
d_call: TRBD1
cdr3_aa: CSVEDWTGDNYGYTF
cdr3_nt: TGCAGCGTTGAAGATTGGACAGGGGACAACTATGGCTACACCTTC

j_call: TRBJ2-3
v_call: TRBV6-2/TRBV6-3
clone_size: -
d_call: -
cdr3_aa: CATSRIEADTQYF
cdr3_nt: TGTGCCACCTCGAGAATAGAGGCCGATACGCAGTATTTT

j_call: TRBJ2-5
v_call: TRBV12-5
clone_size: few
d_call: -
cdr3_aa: CASGLVAGYRETQYF
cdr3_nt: TGTGCTAGTGGTTTGGTTGCGGGTTACCGAGAGACCCAGTACTTC

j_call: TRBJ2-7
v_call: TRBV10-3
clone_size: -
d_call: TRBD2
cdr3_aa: CATGLAGEQYF
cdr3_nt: TGTGCCACCGGACTAGCGGGCGAGCAGTACTTC

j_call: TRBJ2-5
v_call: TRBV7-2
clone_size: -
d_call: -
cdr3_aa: CASSLEGGNQETQYF
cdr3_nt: TGTGCCAGCAGCTTGGAGGGAGGAAACCAAGAGACCCAGTACTTC

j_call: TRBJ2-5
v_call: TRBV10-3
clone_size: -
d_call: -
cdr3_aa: CAISEAGSGETQYF
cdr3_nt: TGTGCCATCAGTGAGGCAGGGAGTGGAGAGACCCAGTACTTC

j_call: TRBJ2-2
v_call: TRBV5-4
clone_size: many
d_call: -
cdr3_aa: CASRGGEVTGELFF
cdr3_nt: TGTGCCAGCCGTGGGGGAGAGGTCACCGGGGAGCTGTTTTTT

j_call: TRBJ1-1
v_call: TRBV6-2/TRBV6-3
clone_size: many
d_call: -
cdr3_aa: CASIKKDRLPMNTEAFF
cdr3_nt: TGTGCCAGCATCAAAAAGGACAGACTACCTATGAACACTGAAGCTTTCTTT

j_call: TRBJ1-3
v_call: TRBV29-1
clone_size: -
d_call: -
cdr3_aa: CSVRLVVNTIYF
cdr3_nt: TGCAGCGTCCGACTAGTCGTGAACACCATATATTTT

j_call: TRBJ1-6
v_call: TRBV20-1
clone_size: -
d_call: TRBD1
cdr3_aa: CSARQGTGGLLSNSPLHF
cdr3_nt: TGCAGTGCTAGGCAAGGGACAGGGGGCTTGTTGTCTAATTCACCCCTCCACTTT

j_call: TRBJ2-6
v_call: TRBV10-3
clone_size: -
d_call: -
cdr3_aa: CAITKGTGANVLTF
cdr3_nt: TGTGCCATCACAAAGGGCACCGGGGCCAACGTCCTGACTTTC

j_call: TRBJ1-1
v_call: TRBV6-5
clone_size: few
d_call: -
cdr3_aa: CASSYLSGGHVPNTEAFF
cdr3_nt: TGTGCCAGCAGTTACCTATCGGGGGGGCATGTTCCGAACACTGAAGCTTTCTTT

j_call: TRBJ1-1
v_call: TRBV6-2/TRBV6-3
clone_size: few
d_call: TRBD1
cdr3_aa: CASSLWDRGDNTEAFF
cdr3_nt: TGTGCCAGCAGTTTATGGGACAGGGGGGACAACACTGAAGCTTTCTTT

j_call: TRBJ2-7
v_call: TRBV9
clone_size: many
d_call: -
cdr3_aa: CASSVGGGAHEQYF
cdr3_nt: TGTGCCAGCAGCGTAGGCGGAGGGGCCCACGAGCAGTACTTC

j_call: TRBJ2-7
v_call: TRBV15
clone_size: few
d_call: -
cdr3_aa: CATSSPGPSGHEQYF
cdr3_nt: TGTGCCACCAGCAGCCCGGGGCCGTCTGGACACGAGCAGTACTTC

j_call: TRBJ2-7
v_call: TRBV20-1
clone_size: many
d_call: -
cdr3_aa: CSARSSSRTYEQYF
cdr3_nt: TGCAGTGCTAGGTCTTCTAGCCGGACCTACGAGCAGTACTTC

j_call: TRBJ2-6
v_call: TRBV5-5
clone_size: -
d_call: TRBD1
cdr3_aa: CASSLWDRILGVGANVLTF
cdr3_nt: TGTGCCAGCAGCTTGTGGGACAGGATTCTCGGGGTGGGGGCCAACGTCCTGACTTTC

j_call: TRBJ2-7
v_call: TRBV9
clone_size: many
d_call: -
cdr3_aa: CASSVGVDPPYEQYF
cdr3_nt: TGTGCCAGCAGCGTAGGAGTAGATCCCCCCTACGAGCAGTACTTC

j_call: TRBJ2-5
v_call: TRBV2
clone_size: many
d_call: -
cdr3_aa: CASSTMTGPRETQYF
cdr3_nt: TGTGCCAGCAGTACGATGACAGGTCCCAGAGAGACCCAGTACTTC

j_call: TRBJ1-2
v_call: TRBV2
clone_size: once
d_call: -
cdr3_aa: CASSDTGFYGYTF
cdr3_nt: TGTGCCAGCAGTGACACAGGGTTCTATGGCTACACCTTC

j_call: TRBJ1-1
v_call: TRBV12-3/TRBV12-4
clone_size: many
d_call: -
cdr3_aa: CASNLLHGRDTEAFF
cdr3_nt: TGTGCCAGCAACCTTTTACACGGCAGGGACACTGAAGCTTTCTTT

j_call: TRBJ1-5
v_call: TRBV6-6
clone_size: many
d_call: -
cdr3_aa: CASRDGSNQPQHF
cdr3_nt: TGTGCCAGCAGGGACGGTAGCAATCAGCCCCAGCATTTT

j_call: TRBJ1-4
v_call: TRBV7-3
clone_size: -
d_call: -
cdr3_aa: CASSSGQNYEKLFF
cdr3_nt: TGTGCCAGCAGCTCCGGACAGAACTATGAAAAACTGTTTTTT

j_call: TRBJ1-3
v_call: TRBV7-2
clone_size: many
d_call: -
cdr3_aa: CASSPMDSGNTIYF
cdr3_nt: TGTGCCAGCAGCCCCATGGACTCTGGAAACACCATATATTTT

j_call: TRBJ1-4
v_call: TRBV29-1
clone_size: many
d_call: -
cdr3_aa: CSVVGNEKLFF
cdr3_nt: TGCAGCGTTGTAGGGAATGAAAAACTGTTTTTT

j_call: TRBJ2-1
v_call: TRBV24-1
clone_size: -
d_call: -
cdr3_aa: CATSEPTSYEQFF
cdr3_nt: TGTGCCACCAGTGAACCTACTAGCTATGAGCAGTTCTTC

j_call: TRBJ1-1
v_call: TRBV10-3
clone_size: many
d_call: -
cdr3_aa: CAISEKGVSNTEAFF
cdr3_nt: TGTGCCATCAGTGAGAAGGGAGTATCGAACACTGAAGCTTTCTTT

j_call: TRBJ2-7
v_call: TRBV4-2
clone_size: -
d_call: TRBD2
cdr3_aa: CASSQVGLASSYNEQYF
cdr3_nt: TGTGCCAGCAGCCAAGTGGGACTAGCGAGCTCCTACAATGAGCAGTACTTC

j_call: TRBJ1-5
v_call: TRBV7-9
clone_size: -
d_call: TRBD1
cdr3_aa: CASSVRDREHEHF
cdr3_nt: TGTGCCAGCAGCGTCCGGGACAGAGAGCACGAGCATTTT

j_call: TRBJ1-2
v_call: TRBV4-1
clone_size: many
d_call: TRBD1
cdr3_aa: CASSQDRDSGYYGYTF
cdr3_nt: TGCGCCAGCAGCCAAGATCGGGACAGTGGTTACTATGGCTACACCTTC

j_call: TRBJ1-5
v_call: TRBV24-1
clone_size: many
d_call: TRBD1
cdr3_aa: CATSESRTGSQPQHF
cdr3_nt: TGTGCCACCAGTGAGAGTCGGACAGGGAGTCAGCCCCAGCATTTT

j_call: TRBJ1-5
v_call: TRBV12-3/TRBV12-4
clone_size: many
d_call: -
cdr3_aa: CASSIMGNQPQHF
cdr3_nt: TGTGCCAGCAGTATAATGGGTAATCAGCCCCAGCATTTT

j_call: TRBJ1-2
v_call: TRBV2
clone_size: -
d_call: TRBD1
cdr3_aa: CASSETGTGVYGYTF
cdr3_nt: TGTGCCAGCAGTGAAACCGGGACAGGAGTCTATGGCTACACCTTC